This T cell receptor (beta chain) derives from a study of T cell changes during pregnancy in multiple sclerosis. Only a few counts were recorded for this clone. TCRdb's copy holds only in-frame clones and misses some; the assay was immunoSEQ multiplex PCR. Of approximately 74,000 clones in the sample, approximately 91% were seen once. The sample was peripheral blood, taken before pregnancy. This clonotype originated in a female donor with multiple sclerosis, enrolled in a pregnancy study.

In nucleotides, the CDR3 is TGTGCCTGGAGTAGCCAGGGTAATTCACCCCTCCACTTT. It yields the protein CAWSSQGNSPLHF. This chain connects TRBV30 to TRBJ1-6, with D possibly TRBD1 on 5 matching bases. Germline V gene lookup returns CDR1 GTSNPN and CDR2 SVGIG (reference sequence). The CDR3 contains 13 residues. Trimming took 2 bases from V and 6 from J, leaving 8 bases between them.